One and the same sample provided the 14 T cell receptor beta chains below, sequenced in a study of T cells in Graves' hyperthyroidism and ophthalmopathy. Regions amplified from RNA transcripts were the TCR beta CDR3 regions. HTBI primers were used for first-round RT-PCR of the TCR CDR3. TCRdb reanalysed the multiplex PCR reads using MiXCR and keeps one entry per CDR3 protein. There are more than 500,000 distinct CDR3 sequences in the sample; roughly 15% occur only once, and around 32% lies in the top ten. Material for sequencing was blood. The receptors come from a woman under 40 with Graves' ophthalmopathy.

As to this clonotype: A much larger clone differs from this one at a single base, so this may be a read error. The gene calls are TRBV27 and TRBJ2-1; TRBD1 matches 10 bases. CDR1 is MNHEY, CDR2 SMNVEV, per germline (reference sequence). The CDR3 has 16 amino acids. The CDR3 here is CASSLSTGGYYSEQFF. The CDR3 region has the DNA TGTGCCAGCAGTTTGTCGACAGGGGGCTACTACAGTGAGCAGTTCTTC.

This clonotype showed up many times. The rearrangement uses TRBV15 and TRBJ1-5; the D gene is possibly TRBD1 (5 bases). Germline V gene data show CDR1 as LNHNV and CDR2 as YYDKDF (reference sequence). V shed 0 bases and J shed 1 base, with 13 bases lying between them. This CDR3 is built from 17 residues. The CDR3 region is CATSRDRGDLSNQPQHF. DNA of the CDR3: TGTGCCACCAGCAGAGATAGAGGGGACTTGAGCAATCAGCCCCAGCATTTT.

This clonotype was seen more than once but under ten times. The gene calls are TRBV28 and TRBJ2-3; unclear D gene. The V gene lost 8 bases and the J gene lost 6 bases, with 18 bases spanning the gap. Germline assignment: CDR1 MDHEN and CDR2 SYDVKM. The CDR3 covers 14 residues. CDR3 sequence reads: CASRVAGGSDTQYF. In DNA form, the CDR3 reads TGTGCCAGCCGAGTGGCTGGTGGGTCGGATACGCAGTATTTT.

This clonotype was counted a few times. V is TRBV28 and J is TRBJ1-2, with unresolved D. The CDR3 is 13 amino acids. Trimming left V 2 bases short and J 4 bases short, with 8 bases between. Germline V gene data show CDR1 as MDHEN and CDR2 as SYDVKM. CDR3 loop: CASSLTEAYGYTF. The CDR3 DNA reads as TGTGCCAGCAGTTTAACAGAAGCCTATGGCTACACCTTC.

The chain has TRBV24-1 and TRBJ2-3; D is perhaps TRBD2 (6 bases). Per the germline V gene, CDR1 is KGHDR and CDR2 is SFDVKD. Trimming left V 5 bases short and J 4 bases short, with 15 bases between. CDR3 length: 15 amino acids. The CDR3 DNA follows: TGTGCCACCAGTGGACTAGGAGCCCTAGCAGATACGCAGTATTTT. Encoded protein: CATSGLGALADTQYF.

This clonotype was detected ten times or more. The CDR3 protein is CASTERENPNEQFF. CDR3 DNA sequence: TGTGCCAGCACGGAGCGGGAGAACCCCAATGAGCAGTTCTTC. The chain carries TRBV2 and TRBJ2-1, with TRBD2 matching over 8 bases. The CDR3 sequence is 14 residues long. Germline V gives CDR1 SNHLY, CDR2 FYNNEI. Losses at the gene ends were 7 bases for V and 6 bases for J; bases not matched to a gene: 8.

The table lists this clonotype with many counts. V gene TRBV20-1 combines with J gene TRBJ1-5, with D tentatively TRBD1 (5 bases). V lost 3 bases to trimming and J lost 6 bases, with 12 bases between them. Germline values: CDR1 DFQATT, CDR2 SNEGSKA (reference sequence). The CDR3 sequence is 13 residues long. The CDR3: CSARAREFQPQHF. CDR3 coding DNA: TGCAGTGCTAGGGCCAGGGAATTTCAGCCCCAGCATTTT.

This clonotype was counted only a few times. J is TRBJ2-3 and V is TRBV15; 11 bases are shared with TRBD1. Trimming at V came to 9 bases and at J to 6 bases, leaving 5 bases not matched to a gene. The CDR3 loop spans 13 amino acids. Germline lookup yields CDR1 LNHNV and CDR2 YYDKDF (reference sequence). As DNA, the CDR3 is TGTGCCACGAGGGACAGGGGGTTCGATACGCAGTATTTT. Protein: CATRDRGFDTQYF.

Note on this clonotype: Compared with germline, one end of the junction differs, possibly owing to a read error. V usage is TRBV7-3 and J usage is TRBJ1-2; D is unclear. Per germline, CDR1 SGHTA and CDR2 FQGTGA. The CDR3 loop spans 15 amino acids. The CDR3 nucleotides read TGTGCCAGCAGCCTAACGACCAACGAGGGCTCGGGCTACACCTTC. This codes for CASSLTTNEGSGYTF.

This clonotype was detected ten times or more. The J gene is TRBJ1-5, the V gene TRBV12-5; 8 bases agree with TRBD1. V shed 0 bases, J shed 2 bases, and the junction held 12 bases outside the gene matches. The CDR3 is 19 residues long. The germline CDR1 and CDR2 sequences are LGHNT and FRNRAP. The CDR3 sequence is CASGLVQAGGSDGNQPQHF. The CDR3 coding sequence is TGTGCTAGTGGTTTGGTCCAGGCAGGGGGCAGTGACGGCAATCAGCCCCAGCATTTT.

This clonotype was detected many times. The rearrangement joins TRBV28 to TRBJ1-1; D is uncertain. The CDR3 totals 14 residues. V was shortened by 4 bases and J by 0 bases, with 9 bases between the two germline ends. Germline CDR1 reads MDHEN; CDR2 reads SYDVKM. In nucleotides, the CDR3 is TGTGCCAGCAGTTCGTCAGGATTGAACACTGAAGCTTTCTTT. This codes for CASSSSGLNTEAFF.

This clonotype was observed at least ten times. The chain uses TRBV20-1 and TRBJ2-1; 10 bases align to TRBD2. This CDR3 is built from 14 residues. The junction had 7 bases not matched to a gene; V was cut back by 5 bases and J by 6 bases. Per the germline V gene, CDR1 is DFQATT and CDR2 is SNEGSKA (reference sequence). This chain's CDR3 is CSASDSGRANEQFF. CDR3 nucleotides: TGCAGTGCTTCCGACAGCGGGAGGGCCAATGAGCAGTTCTTC.

This clonotype appeared many times. The J gene is TRBJ1-1, the V gene TRBV7-3, with no clear D. Germline CDR1 SGHTA, CDR2 FQGTGA. The CDR3 contains 14 residues. Trimming left V 5 bases short and J 2 bases short, with 12 bases between. The CDR3 DNA reads TGTGCCAGCAGCCAAAGACGAGATAACACTGAAGCTTTCTTT. Protein: CASSQRRDNTEAFF.

The J gene is TRBJ2-2, the V gene TRBV29-1; D gene ambiguous. Germline V gives CDR1 SQVTM, CDR2 ANQGSEA. The CDR3 is 11 amino acids. Trimming pared 4 bases from V and 8 bases from J, leaving 8 bases between. The CDR3 loop is CSVAVLGELFF. The CDR3, as DNA: TGCAGCGTTGCAGTCCTGGGGGAGCTGTTTTTT.